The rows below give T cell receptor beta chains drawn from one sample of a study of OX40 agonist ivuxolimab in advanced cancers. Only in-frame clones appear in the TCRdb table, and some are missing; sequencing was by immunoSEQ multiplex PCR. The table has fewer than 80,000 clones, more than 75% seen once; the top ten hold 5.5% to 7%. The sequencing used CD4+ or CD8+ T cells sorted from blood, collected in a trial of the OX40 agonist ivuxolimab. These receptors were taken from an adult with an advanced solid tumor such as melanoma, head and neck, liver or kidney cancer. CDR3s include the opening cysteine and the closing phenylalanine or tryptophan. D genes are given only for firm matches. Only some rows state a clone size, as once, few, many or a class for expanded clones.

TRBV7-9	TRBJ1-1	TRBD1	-	CASTQGWNTEAFF	TGTGCCAGCACACAGGGGTGGAACACTGAAGCTTTCTTT
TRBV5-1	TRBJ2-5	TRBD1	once	CASSYGPGQAREAQYF	TGCGCCAGCAGCTACGGACCGGGACAGGCAAGAGAGGCCCAGTACTTC
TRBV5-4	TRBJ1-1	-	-	CASSGPRTGNTEAFF	TGTGCCAGCAGCGGGCCGCGGACTGGGAACACTGAAGCTTTCTTT
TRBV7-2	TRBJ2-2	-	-	CASSFRGGSTGELFF	TGTGCCAGCAGCTTTCGAGGGGGGAGCACCGGGGAGCTGTTTTTT
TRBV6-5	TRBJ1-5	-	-	CASSYGTLNQPQHF	TGTGCCAGCAGTTACGGGACCCTTAATCAGCCCCAGCATTTT
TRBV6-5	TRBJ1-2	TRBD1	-	CASSYSQGAGDYGYTF	TGTGCCAGCAGTTACTCACAGGGGGCTGGGGACTATGGCTACACCTTC
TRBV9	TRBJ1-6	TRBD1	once	CASSPGQVVNSPLHF	TGTGCCAGCAGCCCCGGACAGGTTGTTAATTCACCCCTCCACTTT
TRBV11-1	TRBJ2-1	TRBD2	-	CASSPRGTSGNEQFF	TGTGCCAGCAGCCCTCGGGGGACTAGCGGCAATGAGCAGTTCTTC
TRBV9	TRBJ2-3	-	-	CASSVAPGASTDTQYF	TGTGCCAGCAGCGTAGCCCCAGGGGCGAGCACAGATACGCAGTATTTT
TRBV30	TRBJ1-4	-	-	CAWRQGKEKLFF	TGTGCCTGGAGGCAGGGAAAGGAAAAACTGTTTTTT
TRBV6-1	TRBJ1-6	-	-	CASSDGLSPLHF	TGTGCCAGCAGTGACGGCCTTTCACCCCTCCACTTT
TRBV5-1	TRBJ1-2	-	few	CASSPFTTASYGYTF	TGCGCCAGCAGCCCCTTTACTACGGCGTCTTATGGCTACACCTTC
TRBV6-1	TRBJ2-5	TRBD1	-	CASTEGGTYQETQYF	TGTGCCAGCACTGAAGGGGGCACGTACCAAGAGACCCAGTACTTC
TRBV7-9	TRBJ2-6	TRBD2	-	CASTEAGSGANVLTF	TGTGCCAGCACCGAAGCGGGATCTGGGGCCAACGTCCTGACTTTC
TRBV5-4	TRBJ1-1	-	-	CASMGRRTNTEAFF	TGTGCCAGCATGGGTCGGCGGACGAACACTGAAGCTTTCTTT
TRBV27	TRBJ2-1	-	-	CASSRFPTGYRSNEQFF	TGTGCCAGCAGTAGATTTCCTACAGGGTATAGGAGCAATGAGCAGTTCTTC
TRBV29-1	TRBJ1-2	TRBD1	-	CSVSADRDGGGYTF	TGCAGCGTTTCCGCGGACAGGGATGGAGGTGGCTACACCTTC
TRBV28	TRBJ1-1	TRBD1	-	CASNGQGGLGDTEAFF	TGTGCCAGCAACGGACAGGGAGGGCTTGGGGACACTGAAGCTTTCTTT
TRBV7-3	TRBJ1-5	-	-	CASSPTGYEPQHF	TGTGCCAGCAGCCCAACAGGGTATGAGCCCCAGCATTTT
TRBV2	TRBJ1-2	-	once	CASRERGGYTF	TGTGCCAGCAGGGAGAGGGGTGGCTACACCTTC